This TCR beta chain was observed in a study of T and B cells in COVID-19 patients. On the study more broadly: The recovered patients had mostly mild to moderate COVID-19 with outpatient management.

From blood, about 220-500 ng of genomic DNA served as TRB template. On this clonotype itself: The antigen remains unidentified.

Whole-study results and caveats: Patients with COVID-19 reportedly showed strongly skewed T cell receptor beta variable and joining gene usage.

Germline lookup yields CDR1 MNHEY and CDR2 SVGAGI. V lost 0 bases, J lost 6 bases, and 6 bases lay in between. CDR3 length equals 12 residues. BIOMED2 TRB-A/B primer pools were used in multiplex TRB PCR. One entry per CDR3 protein results from TCRdb running MiXCR on the multiplex PCR reads. The table has about 2,100 distinct CDR3 sequences, around 27% seen once. The material sequenced was blood. The receptor was derived from a human donor with active COVID-19. The chain uses TRBV6-5 and TRBJ2-7; D gene unclear. The CDR3 is CASSYSGVEQYF. The CDR3 DNA is TGTGCCAGCAGTTACTCCGGCGTCGAGCAGTACTTC.